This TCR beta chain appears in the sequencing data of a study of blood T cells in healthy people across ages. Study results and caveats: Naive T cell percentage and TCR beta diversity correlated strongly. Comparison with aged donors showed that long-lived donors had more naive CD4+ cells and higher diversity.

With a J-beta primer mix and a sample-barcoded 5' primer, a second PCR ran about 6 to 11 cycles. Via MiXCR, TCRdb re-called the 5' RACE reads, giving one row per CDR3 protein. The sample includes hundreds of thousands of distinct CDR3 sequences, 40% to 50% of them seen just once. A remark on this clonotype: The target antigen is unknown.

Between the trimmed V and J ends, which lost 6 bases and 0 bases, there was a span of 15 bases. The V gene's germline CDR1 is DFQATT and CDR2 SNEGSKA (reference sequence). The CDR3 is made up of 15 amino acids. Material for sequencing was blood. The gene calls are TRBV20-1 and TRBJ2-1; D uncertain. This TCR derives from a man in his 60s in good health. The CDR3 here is CSAPRQVGSYNEQFF. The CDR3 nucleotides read TGCAGTGCCCCCCGGCAGGTGGGCTCCTACAATGAGCAGTTCTTC.